Listed below are T cell receptor beta chains from one sample, sequenced in a study of CD8 T cells in Susac syndrome. In TCRdb, the immunoSEQ multiplex PCR reads were re-called with MiXCR into one record per CDR3 protein. The sample has 150,000 to 200,000 distinct CDR3 sequences, roughly 95% seen once. The sequencing input was CD4+ T cells from PBMCs. The source is a human donor with multiple sclerosis. The CDR3 runs from the conserved cysteine through the conserved F or W. A D gene is named only where the DNA matches it firmly. Clone size appears in some rows only: once, few, many, or a class for an expanded clone.

v_call: TRBV28; j_call: TRBJ2-7; clone_size: NA; d_call: NA; cdr3_aa: CASSVPYEQYF; cdr3_nt: TGTGCCAGCAGTGTACCGTACGAGCAGTACTTC
v_call: TRBV7-9; j_call: TRBJ1-1; clone_size: NA; d_call: TRBD1; cdr3_aa: CASSPMTGRSGNTEAFF; cdr3_nt: TGTGCCAGCAGCCCGATGACAGGGAGGAGTGGGAACACTGAAGCTTTCTTT
v_call: TRBV6-1; j_call: TRBJ2-5; clone_size: NA; d_call: NA; cdr3_aa: CASRLQGRGAGGSQETQYF; cdr3_nt: TGTGCCAGCAGACTACAGGGACGAGGGGCCGGGGGGTCCCAAGAGACCCAGTACTTC
v_call: TRBV6-6; j_call: TRBJ2-7; clone_size: NA; d_call: TRBD2; cdr3_aa: CASSRLAGVEGNEQYF; cdr3_nt: TGTGCCAGCAGCCGGCTAGCGGGAGTAGAGGGAAACGAGCAGTACTTC
v_call: TRBV29-1; j_call: TRBJ2-7; clone_size: NA; d_call: NA; cdr3_aa: CSVKVTASYEQYF; cdr3_nt: TGCAGCGTGAAAGTGACAGCCTCCTACGAGCAGTACTTC
v_call: TRBV12-3/TRBV12-4; j_call: TRBJ1-4; clone_size: NA; d_call: NA; cdr3_aa: CASALGGEGEKLFF; cdr3_nt: TGTGCCAGCGCCTTGGGGGGAGAAGGTGAAAAACTGTTTTTT
v_call: TRBV27; j_call: TRBJ1-2; clone_size: NA; d_call: TRBD1; cdr3_aa: CASSLSDRVGGYTF; cdr3_nt: TGTGCCAGCAGTTTATCAGACAGGGTCGGTGGCTACACCTTC
v_call: TRBV25-1; j_call: TRBJ1-4; clone_size: NA; d_call: NA; cdr3_aa: CASTPRTNEKLFF; cdr3_nt: TGTGCCAGCACCCCGAGGACTAATGAAAAACTGTTTTTT
v_call: TRBV3-1; j_call: TRBJ2-3; clone_size: NA; d_call: NA; cdr3_aa: CASSQDRAQTQYF; cdr3_nt: TGTGCCAGCAGCCAAGATAGGGCTCAGACGCAGTATTTT
v_call: TRBV2; j_call: TRBJ2-4; clone_size: NA; d_call: TRBD2; cdr3_aa: CASIRLAGGAKNIQYF; cdr3_nt: TGTGCCAGCATTAGACTAGCTGGCGGAGCCAAAAACATTCAGTACTTC
v_call: TRBV3-1; j_call: TRBJ1-2; clone_size: NA; d_call: TRBD1; cdr3_aa: CASSQDRARYTF; cdr3_nt: TGTGCCAGCAGCCAGGACAGGGCCCGCTACACCTTC
v_call: TRBV12-3/TRBV12-4; j_call: TRBJ1-1; clone_size: NA; d_call: NA; cdr3_aa: CASSLGTHFEGHTEAFF; cdr3_nt: TGTGCCAGCAGTCTCGGGACCCACTTTGAGGGTCACACTGAAGCTTTCTTT
v_call: TRBV20-1; j_call: TRBJ2-7; clone_size: NA; d_call: NA; cdr3_aa: CSTSRGRDEQYF; cdr3_nt: TGCAGTACCAGCAGGGGAAGGGACGAGCAGTACTTC
v_call: TRBV19; j_call: TRBJ2-2; clone_size: NA; d_call: TRBD1; cdr3_aa: CASSTDRGRGTGELFF; cdr3_nt: TGTGCCAGTAGTACGGACAGGGGGCGCGGCACCGGGGAGCTGTTTTTT
v_call: TRBV7-8; j_call: TRBJ2-7; clone_size: NA; d_call: NA; cdr3_aa: CASSLALAPYEQYF; cdr3_nt: TGTGCCAGCAGCTTAGCGCTAGCCCCCTACGAGCAGTACTTC
v_call: TRBV7-2; j_call: TRBJ2-5; clone_size: NA; d_call: TRBD1; cdr3_aa: CASGTGEQETQYF; cdr3_nt: TGTGCCAGCGGGACAGGGGAGCAAGAGACCCAGTACTTC
v_call: TRBV5-1; j_call: TRBJ2-7; clone_size: NA; d_call: NA; cdr3_aa: CASSSGPEHEQYF; cdr3_nt: TGCGCCAGCAGCTCCGGACCCGAACACGAGCAGTACTTC
v_call: TRBV29-1; j_call: TRBJ2-4; clone_size: NA; d_call: TRBD1; cdr3_aa: CSAQGQGLNIQYF; cdr3_nt: TGCAGCGCCCAAGGACAGGGATTAAACATTCAGTACTTC
v_call: TRBV3-1; j_call: TRBJ2-2; clone_size: NA; d_call: NA; cdr3_aa: CASSQGGSIGELFF; cdr3_nt: TGTGCCAGCAGCCAAGGCGGCTCCATTGGGGAGCTGTTTTTT
v_call: TRBV7-9; j_call: TRBJ2-7; clone_size: NA; d_call: TRBD1; cdr3_aa: CASSPWTGKGEQYF; cdr3_nt: TGTGCCAGCAGCCCCTGGACAGGGAAAGGCGAGCAGTACTTC
v_call: TRBV28; j_call: TRBJ2-7; clone_size: NA; d_call: NA; cdr3_aa: CASGSPVSYEQYF; cdr3_nt: TGTGCCAGCGGGAGTCCGGTTTCCTACGAGCAGTACTTC
v_call: TRBV20-1; j_call: TRBJ2-1; clone_size: NA; d_call: NA; cdr3_aa: CSTLTGNIFGNEQFF; cdr3_nt: TGCAGTACCCTGACAGGAAATATTTTTGGTAATGAGCAGTTCTTC
v_call: TRBV2; j_call: TRBJ2-2; clone_size: NA; d_call: TRBD1; cdr3_aa: CACQRGPTNTGELFF; cdr3_nt: TGTGCCTGCCAGAGGGGGCCTACGAACACCGGGGAGCTGTTTTTT
v_call: TRBV12-5; j_call: TRBJ1-5; clone_size: NA; d_call: NA; cdr3_aa: CASGLGPEREHF; cdr3_nt: TGTGCTAGTGGTTTGGGACCGGAACGCGAGCATTTT
v_call: TRBV20-1; j_call: TRBJ1-2; clone_size: NA; d_call: NA; cdr3_aa: CSGPDSNYGYTF; cdr3_nt: TGCAGTGGACCGGACTCAAACTATGGCTACACCTTC
v_call: TRBV12-3/TRBV12-4; j_call: TRBJ2-2; clone_size: NA; d_call: TRBD2; cdr3_aa: CASSPGTSGRSGELFF; cdr3_nt: TGTGCCAGCAGTCCAGGGACTAGCGGGAGGTCCGGGGAGCTGTTTTTT
v_call: TRBV9; j_call: TRBJ2-2; clone_size: NA; d_call: TRBD2; cdr3_aa: CASRGGTSAGELFF; cdr3_nt: TGTGCCAGCAGGGGCGGGACTAGTGCCGGGGAGCTGTTTTTT
v_call: TRBV12-3/TRBV12-4; j_call: TRBJ1-5; clone_size: NA; d_call: NA; cdr3_aa: CASSHRARFLSEGSNQPQHF; cdr3_nt: TGTGCCAGCAGCCACCGGGCCCGGTTCCTGTCGGAGGGGAGCAATCAGCCCCAGCATTTT
v_call: TRBV30; j_call: TRBJ1-1; clone_size: NA; d_call: NA; cdr3_aa: CAWSGVTEAFF; cdr3_nt: TGTGCCTGGTCAGGGGTCACTGAAGCTTTCTTT
v_call: TRBV7-2; j_call: TRBJ2-5; clone_size: once; d_call: NA; cdr3_aa: CASSLGASLQETQYF; cdr3_nt: TGTGCCAGCAGCTTAGGAGCCAGCCTCCAAGAGACCCAGTACTTC
v_call: TRBV28; j_call: TRBJ2-2; clone_size: NA; d_call: TRBD2; cdr3_aa: CASSLGTSGNTGELFF; cdr3_nt: TGTGCCAGCAGTCTCGGGACTAGCGGGAACACCGGGGAGCTGTTTTTT
v_call: TRBV28; j_call: TRBJ2-5; clone_size: NA; d_call: NA; cdr3_aa: CASSLNGLLQETQYF; cdr3_nt: TGTGCCAGCAGTTTAAACGGACTACTCCAAGAGACCCAGTACTTC
v_call: TRBV28; j_call: TRBJ2-1; clone_size: once; d_call: NA; cdr3_aa: CASSLLGRWGAASNEQFF; cdr3_nt: TGTGCCAGCAGTTTATTAGGGCGGTGGGGGGCGGCTTCCAATGAGCAGTTCTTC
v_call: TRBV7-9; j_call: TRBJ1-1; clone_size: once; d_call: TRBD1; cdr3_aa: CASSSGQGNQNTEAFF; cdr3_nt: TGTGCCAGCAGCTCTGGACAGGGGAACCAAAACACTGAAGCTTTCTTT
v_call: TRBV18; j_call: TRBJ1-2; clone_size: NA; d_call: NA; cdr3_aa: CASSPEGSYGYTF; cdr3_nt: TGTGCCAGCTCACCGGAGGGGTCCTATGGCTACACCTTC
v_call: TRBV2; j_call: TRBJ2-7; clone_size: NA; d_call: TRBD2; cdr3_aa: CASSQLTSGSEQYF; cdr3_nt: TGTGCCAGCAGTCAGCTGACTAGCGGGAGTGAGCAGTACTTC
v_call: TRBV24-1; j_call: TRBJ2-4; clone_size: NA; d_call: NA; cdr3_aa: CATGTDKNIQYF; cdr3_nt: TGTGCCACCGGGACGGACAAAAACATTCAGTACTTC
v_call: TRBV5-1; j_call: TRBJ2-6; clone_size: once; d_call: NA; cdr3_aa: CASRYSSGANVLTF; cdr3_nt: TGCGCCAGCAGATATAGCTCTGGGGCCAACGTCCTGACTTTC
v_call: TRBV7-2; j_call: TRBJ2-7; clone_size: NA; d_call: NA; cdr3_aa: CASSLALASAYEQYF; cdr3_nt: TGTGCCAGCAGCTTAGCGCTGGCTAGCGCCTACGAGCAGTACTTC
v_call: TRBV6-5; j_call: TRBJ2-7; clone_size: NA; d_call: NA; cdr3_aa: CASSYGRGFYEQYF; cdr3_nt: TGTGCCAGCAGTTACGGTAGGGGGTTCTACGAGCAGTACTTC
v_call: TRBV20-1; j_call: TRBJ2-5; clone_size: once; d_call: NA; cdr3_aa: CSALGGQETQYF; cdr3_nt: TGCAGTGCCCTCGGGGGACAAGAGACCCAGTACTTC
v_call: TRBV20-1; j_call: TRBJ2-5; clone_size: NA; d_call: NA; cdr3_aa: CSAGKQGGVGETQYF; cdr3_nt: TGCAGTGCGGGGAAACAGGGAGGAGTAGGAGAGACCCAGTACTTC
v_call: TRBV5-1; j_call: TRBJ2-3; clone_size: NA; d_call: NA; cdr3_aa: CASSRSGLVSTDTQYF; cdr3_nt: TGCGCCAGCAGCCGGTCGGGCTTGGTGAGCACAGATACGCAGTATTTT
v_call: TRBV29-1; j_call: TRBJ1-1; clone_size: NA; d_call: NA; cdr3_aa: CSVEVVGKLLVGEAFF; cdr3_nt: TGCAGCGTTGAAGTGGTGGGGAAATTATTGGTTGGTGAAGCTTTCTTT
v_call: TRBV2; j_call: TRBJ2-3; clone_size: NA; d_call: NA; cdr3_aa: CAEGKGTDTQYF; cdr3_nt: TGTGCCGAGGGAAAGGGCACAGATACGCAGTATTTT
v_call: TRBV6-1; j_call: TRBJ1-3; clone_size: NA; d_call: NA; cdr3_aa: CASSEAIPGNTIYF; cdr3_nt: TGTGCCAGCAGTGAAGCGATTCCCGGAAACACCATATATTTT
v_call: TRBV20-1; j_call: TRBJ2-3; clone_size: few; d_call: NA; cdr3_aa: CSAPLAGSTDTQYF; cdr3_nt: TGCAGTGCCCCCTTAGCCGGGTCCACAGATACGCAGTATTTT
v_call: TRBV15; j_call: TRBJ2-1; clone_size: NA; d_call: TRBD2; cdr3_aa: CATSRENIPETGSVNSGAYNEQFF; cdr3_nt: TGTGCCACCAGCAGAGAAAACATCCCGGAGACCGGTTCCGTAAATAGCGGGGCTTACAATGAGCAGTTCTTC
v_call: TRBV5-1; j_call: TRBJ2-5; clone_size: NA; d_call: NA; cdr3_aa: CASSFLWSETQYF; cdr3_nt: TGCGCCAGCAGCTTTCTCTGGTCTGAGACCCAGTACTTC